One sample yielded the 20 T cell receptor beta chains listed below, sequenced in a study of T cells in Graves' hyperthyroidism and ophthalmopathy (dated by TCRdb to about 2019). Library prep was done by multiplex PCR. Sequencing used an Illumina HiSeq 2000. The TCR beta CDR3 regions were amplified from RNA transcripts. The first round of RT-PCR for the TCR CDR3 was performed with the HTBI primer set and the Qiagen OneStep RT-PCR kit. TCRdb took the public reads, trimmed them with fastp at Q25, ran MiXCR for clone calling and kept in-frame beta chains. Entries that share a CDR3 protein sequence are merged under the most common genes and DNA. For this sample there are tens of thousands of distinct CDR3 sequences; roughly 56% appear just once. The ten largest clones represent 30% to 40% of the sample. Input material: peripheral blood or thyroid tissue (not recorded which). These receptors originate from a man in his late teens or twenties with Graves' hyperthyroidism.

This clonotype showed up just a few times. V and J are TRBV9 and TRBJ2-7; 8 nucleotides line up with TRBD1. V lost 2 bases to trimming and J lost 4 bases; unmatched junction nucleotides: 8. Germline V lookup: CDR1 SGDLS, CDR2 YYNGEE. The CDR3 is 15 residues long. Written as DNA, the CDR3 is TGTGCCAGCAGCGTGGGGACAGGTGGCGGGTACGAGCAGTACTTC. Translated, it gives CASSVGTGGGYEQYF.

The CDR3 is CASSPPVRGGNEKLFF. The CDR3 DNA reads TGTGCCAGCAGCCCTCCGGTGCGAGGGGGAAATGAAAAACTGTTTTTT. The chain recombines TRBV7-8 with TRBJ1-4, with a weak D call TRBD1 (6 bases). Germline V gives CDR1 SGHVS, CDR2 FQNEAQ. With 5 bases removed from V and 5 bases from J, the gap between germline ends came to 18 bases. The CDR3 extends over 16 amino acids. The full variable domain, completed using reference TRBV7-8 and TRBJ1-4, is GAGVSQSPRYKVAKRGQDVALRCDPISGHVSLFWYQQALGQGPEFLTYFQNEAQLDKSGLPSDRFFAERPEGSVSTLKIQRTQQEDSAVYLCASSPPVRGGNEKLFFGSGTQLSVL.

The chain links TRBV28 to TRBJ1-2; 10 bases line up with TRBD1. CDR3 length: 16 residues. The V segment lost 5 bases and the J segment 3 bases; nucleotides outside the gene matches: 9. The germline V gene has CDR1 MDHEN and CDR2 SYDVKM. DNA of the CDR3: TGTGCCAGCAGTCCGAGGGACAGGGGACTCGACTATGGCTACACCTTC. Amino acids: CASSPRDRGLDYGYTF.

This clonotype was recorded many times. This rearrangement joins TRBV11-2 to TRBJ1-3; D perhaps matches TRBD1 (6 bases). Deletions cut 7 bases from V and 0 bases from J, with 16 bases between. The CDR3 extends over 16 amino acids. Germline V gives CDR1 SGHAT, CDR2 FQNNGV. Written as DNA, the CDR3 is TGTGCCAGCATGCCTCGGACAGCTAACTCTGGAAACACCATATATTTT. Translation gives CASMPRTANSGNTIYF.

The sample holds a few counts of this clonotype. The chain combines TRBV20-1 with TRBJ1-4, with 7 nucleotides matching TRBD1. CDR1 and CDR2 (germline): DFQATT, SNEGSKA (reference sequence). This CDR3 is built from 15 residues. CDR3 coding DNA: TGCAGCGTTGGGACAGTGAAGGCAACTAATGAAAAACTGTTTTTT. It encodes CSVGTVKATNEKLFF.

This clonotype was picked up one time. The CDR3 DNA sequence: TGTGCCACCAGCAGAGATCTTGGGGGCTATGGCTACACCTTC. The encoded protein is CATSRDLGGYGYTF. The chain recombines TRBV15 with TRBJ1-2; possibly TRBD1 for D (5 bases). This CDR3 has 14 residues. Germline V CDR1 and CDR2: LNHNV, YYDKDF (reference sequence). V was clipped by 0 bases and J by 4 bases, with 9 bases between them.

This chain connects TRBV5-5 to TRBJ1-2; 7 nucleotides agree with TRBD1. Germline CDR1 and CDR2: SGHKS and YYEKEE (reference sequence). Losses at the gene ends were 4 bases for V and 3 bases for J; bases not matched to a gene: 9. This CDR3 spans 15 amino acids. Here the CDR3 reads CASSSQTGQHYGYTF. CDR3 sequence (DNA): TGTGCCAGCAGCAGCCAGACGGGACAGCACTATGGCTACACCTTC.

The table lists this clonotype with many counts. Being one base from a much bigger clone, this may be a read error. The chain links TRBV7-9 to TRBJ2-5; TRBD1 might be the D (5 bases). The V end was cut by 7 bases, the J end by 5 bases, with 11 bases between. CDR1 is SEHNR and CDR2 is FQNEAQ in the germline V gene (reference sequence). This CDR3 has 12 residues. For the CDR3, the DNA is TGTGCCAGCACGGGCAGGGTCGAGACCCAGTACTTC. Its translation: CASTGRVETQYF.

This clonotype was detected ten times or more. This chain joins TRBV28 and TRBJ2-7; D is possibly TRBD1 or TRBD2 (5 bases each). The germline gives CDR1 MDHEN, CDR2 SYDVKM. The CDR3 consists of 15 residues. V dropped 2 bases and J dropped 1 base, with 12 bases sitting between them. CDR3 amino acids: CASSLPGAKSYEQYF. The CDR3 coding sequence is TGTGCCAGCAGTTTACCCGGGGCCAAGTCCTACGAGCAGTACTTC. Filled out from reference TRBV28 and TRBJ2-7, the complete variable domain reads DVKVTQSSRYLVKRTGEKVFLECVQDMDHENMFWYRQDPGLGLRLIYFSYDVKMKEKGDIPEGYSVSREKKERFSLILESASTNQTSMYLCASSLPGAKSYEQYFGPGTRLTVT.

The sample holds a few counts of this clonotype. This chain connects TRBV24-1 to TRBJ1-2; a weak D match, TRBD1 (5 bases). V lost 3 bases, J lost 4 bases, and 5 bases lay in between. Germline lookup yields CDR1 KGHDR and CDR2 SFDVKD. This CDR3 contains 12 residues. CDR3 coding DNA: TGTGCCACCAGTGATCAGGGCTATGGCTACACCTTC. Encoded protein: CATSDQGYGYTF.

The V and J genes are TRBV29-1 and TRBJ1-2; D is possibly TRBD1 (5 bases). The CDR3 extends over 12 amino acids. Germline CDR1 is SQVTM and CDR2 is ANQGSEA. V was clipped by 5 bases and J by 2 bases, with 9 bases between them. This CDR3 reads CSVTRGNYGYTF. The CDR3 DNA reads as TGCAGCGTTACTCGGGGGAACTATGGCTACACCTTC.

The CDR3 DNA sequence: TGTGCCAGCAGTATCGGTAGTAGCAATCAGCCCCAGCATTTT. Protein product: CASSIGSSNQPQHF. The chain employs TRBV2 and TRBJ1-5; D is uncertain. V lost 5 bases and J 0 bases, leaving 8 bases between the germline ends. The germline V gene encodes CDR1 SNHLY and CDR2 FYNNEI. This CDR3 has 14 amino acids.

This clonotype was detected many times. The chain couples TRBV28 to TRBJ1-2; D not resolved. Germline CDR1 and CDR2: MDHEN and SYDVKM. The CDR3 sequence is 15 residues long. V shed 6 bases and J shed 0 bases, with 14 bases lying between them. CDR3 DNA: TGTGCCAGCAGCCATCCAGTGGGCTCTAACTATGGCTACACCTTC. It codes for CASSHPVGSNYGYTF.

Comment on this clonotype: Here the CDR3 omits its conserved ending phenylalanine or tryptophan, so a read error is the likely source. It is unclear where the CDR3 begins or ends on the DNA, so no DNA is shown, and the CDR3 is as TCRdb lists it. The chain carries TRBV10-2 and TRBJ1-1. The CDR3 is 14 residues long, counting both termini. Germline assignment: CDR1 WSHSY and CDR2 SAAADI. The CDR3 sequence is CASSEDGMNTEAGT.

A remark on this clonotype: The junction departs from germline at one end; a sequencing error may be responsible. V is TRBV5-5 and J is TRBJ2-2; 7 nucleotides match TRBD2. Per germline, CDR1 SGHKS and CDR2 YYEKEE (reference sequence). The CDR3 covers 12 residues. The CDR3 sequence is CASSLGGGGLFF. CDR3 coding DNA: TGTGCCAGCAGCTTGGGGGGCGGGGGGCTGTTTTTT.

This clonotype appeared a single time. The rearrangement links TRBV7-9 to TRBJ2-7, with D perhaps TRBD1 (5 bases). The CDR3 spans 14 residues. Germline CDR1 SEHNR, CDR2 FQNEAQ (reference sequence). The V end lost 5 bases, the J end lost 1 base, and 12 bases lay between the germline ends. The CDR3 coding sequence is TGTGCCAGCAGCACCTCCCGACAGTCCTACGAGCAGTACTTC. As protein: CASSTSRQSYEQYF. Drawing the rest from reference TRBV7-9 and TRBJ2-7, the complete variable domain is DTGVSQNPRHKITKRGQNVTFRCDPISEHNRLYWYRQTLGQGPEFLTYFQNEAQLEKSRLLSDRFSAERPKGSFSTLEIQRTEQGDSAMYLCASSTSRQSYEQYFGPGTRLTVT.

The chain links TRBV19 to TRBJ1-1; maybe TRBD1 (6 bases). V lost 4 bases, J lost 7 bases, and 10 bases lay in between. Germline loops: CDR1 LNHDA, CDR2 SQIVND (reference sequence). This CDR3 has 12 residues. The CDR3 protein is CASSTMTGEAFF. DNA of the CDR3: TGTGCCAGTAGTACGATGACAGGTGAAGCTTTCTTT.

Comments on this clonotype: A much more abundant neighbour one base away suggests this may be a read error. This CDR3 is missing its conserved last phenylalanine or tryptophan, likely due to a read error. J is TRBJ1-1 and V is TRBV10-2; D may be TRBD1 (5 bases). The ends were cut back, 6 bases at V and 5 bases at J, with 31 bases in the middle. This CDR3 region has 19 residues. Germline lookup yields CDR1 WSHSY and CDR2 SAAADI. The CDR3 region has the DNA TGCGCCAGCAGCCAAGAGTGGGGACCGGGATCGACACGACCGACTGAAGCTTTCTCT. Translation: CASSQEWGPGSTRPTEAFS.

This clonotype appeared many times. The gene calls are TRBV6-5 and TRBJ1-2; TRBD1 might be the D (6 bases). Germline V CDR1 and CDR2: MNHEY, SVGAGI. The V end was cut by 4 bases, the J end by 4 bases, with 16 bases between. The CDR3 contains 15 residues. CDR3 sequence: CASSSTPGQVYGYTF. The DNA for the CDR3 is TGTGCCAGCAGTTCCACTCCGGGACAAGTCTATGGCTACACCTTC.

Many counts were recorded for this clonotype. The J gene is TRBJ2-5, the V gene TRBV6-6, with 7 bases fitting TRBD1. The V gene end was trimmed by 6 bases and the J gene end by 9 bases; junction bases not matched to a gene: 16. Per the germline V gene, CDR1 is MNHNY and CDR2 is SVGAGI (reference sequence). The CDR3 is 15 amino acids. The CDR3 DNA reads TGTGCCAGCAGACACCCCCAGGGGGTCCCAGGGGCCCAGTACTTC. Translating it yields CASRHPQGVPGAQYF.